This TCR beta chain is drawn from a study of blood T cell repertoires in COVID-19. Study overall: Samples came from the United States, Italy and Spain, spanning acute and convalescent COVID-19. T cells, B-cell-depleted T cells, or PBMCs provided the cDNA or gDNA that served as material.

This CDR3 contains 15 residues. Between the trimmed V and J ends, which lost 3 bases and 7 bases, there was a span of 18 bases. Germline V gives CDR1 DFQATT, CDR2 SNEGSKA (reference sequence). Authors' data handling: Scientists estimated how many nucleated cells there were by amplifying reference gene primers. Sequenced by immunoSEQ multiplex PCR; TCRdb stores in-frame clones only, minus some. V, J and clone size reflect that table, while D and trimming were determined from the DNA. The sample yields around 130,000 clones, around four fifths seen once. The sequence derives from a man older than 75 with acute or convalescent COVID-19. The V gene is TRBV20-1, the J gene TRBJ2-2, with D possibly being TRBD2 (6 bases). Sequencing was performed on peripheral blood. The CDR3 protein is CSASRDSFEGGELFF. The CDR3 nucleotides read TGCAGTGCTAGTAGGGACTCATTCGAAGGCGGGGAGCTGTTTTTT.